One T cell receptor (beta chain) is described in this entry. Antigen unknown. Trimming cost V 5 bases and J 2 bases; bases outside gene matches: 13. The CDR3 is made up of 18 amino acids. Germline lookup yields CDR1 SEHNR and CDR2 FQNEAQ (reference sequence). The data are from a study of cytotoxic CD8 clonotypes in ibrutinib-treated CLL. Study-wide background: Among the patients, about a dozen presented as relapsed/refractory and 15 as treatment-naive; around 17 showed unmutated IGHV.

Profiling relied on immunoSEQ multiplex PCR, and the TCRdb table lists in-frame clones only, not all of them. Of 68,000 or so clones in the sample, under 70% were seen once. Findings of the study overall: Clonality went up at the time of ibrutinib response, stayed stable in sustained remission, and later dropped back toward its baseline level at progression.

V gene TRBV7-9 combines with J gene TRBJ1-3; 9 bases match TRBD1. The clonotype comes from a human donor with chronic lymphocytic leukemia. The material was PBMCs, obtained after 12 months of ibrutinib treatment. This CDR3 reads CASSPDRGGGSPGNTIYF. CDR3 bases: TGTGCCAGCAGCCCGGACAGGGGCGGAGGAAGCCCTGGAAACACCATATATTTT.